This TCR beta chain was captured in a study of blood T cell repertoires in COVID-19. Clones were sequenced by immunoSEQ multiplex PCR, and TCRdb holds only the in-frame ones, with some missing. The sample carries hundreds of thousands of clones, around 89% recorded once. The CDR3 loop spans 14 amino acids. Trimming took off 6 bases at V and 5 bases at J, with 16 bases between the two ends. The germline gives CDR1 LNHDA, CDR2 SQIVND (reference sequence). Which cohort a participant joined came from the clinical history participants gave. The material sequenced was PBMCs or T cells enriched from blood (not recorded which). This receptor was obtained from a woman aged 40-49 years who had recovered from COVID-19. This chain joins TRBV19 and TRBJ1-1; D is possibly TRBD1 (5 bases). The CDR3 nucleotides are TGTGCCAGTAGGGGCACGGAGGGGAATACTGAAGCTTTCTTT. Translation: CASRGTEGNTEAFF.